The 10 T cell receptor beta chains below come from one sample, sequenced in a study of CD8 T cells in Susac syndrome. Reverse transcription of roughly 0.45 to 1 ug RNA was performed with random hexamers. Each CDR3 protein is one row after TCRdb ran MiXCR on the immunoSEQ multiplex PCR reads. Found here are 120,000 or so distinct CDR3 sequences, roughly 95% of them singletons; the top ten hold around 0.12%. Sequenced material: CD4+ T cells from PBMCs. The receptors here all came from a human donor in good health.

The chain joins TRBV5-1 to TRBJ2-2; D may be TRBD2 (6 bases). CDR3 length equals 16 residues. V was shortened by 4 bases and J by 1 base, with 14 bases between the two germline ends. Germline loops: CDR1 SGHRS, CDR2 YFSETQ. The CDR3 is CASSPLLGGNTGELFF. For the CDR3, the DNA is TGCGCCAGCAGCCCTCTACTGGGGGGGAACACCGGGGAGCTGTTTTTT.

CDR3 loop: CASSWQDSNQPQHF. CDR3 bases: TGTGCCAGTAGTTGGCAGGATAGCAATCAGCCCCAGCATTTT. This chain uses TRBV19 with TRBJ1-5; D call uncertain. V lost 5 bases, J lost 0 bases, and 8 bases lay in between. The CDR3 has 14 residues. Germline assignment: CDR1 LNHDA and CDR2 SQIVND (reference sequence).

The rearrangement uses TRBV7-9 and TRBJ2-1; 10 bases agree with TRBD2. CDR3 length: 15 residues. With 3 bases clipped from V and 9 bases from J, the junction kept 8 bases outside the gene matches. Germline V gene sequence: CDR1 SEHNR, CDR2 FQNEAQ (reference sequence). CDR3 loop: CASSFSSGRSPEQFF. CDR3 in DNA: TGTGCCAGCAGCTTTAGTAGCGGGAGGTCTCCTGAGCAGTTCTTC.

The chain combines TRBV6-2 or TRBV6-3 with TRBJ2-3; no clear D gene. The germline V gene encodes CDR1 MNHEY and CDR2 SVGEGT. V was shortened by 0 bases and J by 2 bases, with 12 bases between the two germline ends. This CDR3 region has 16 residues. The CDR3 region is CASSYSRKYDTDTQYF. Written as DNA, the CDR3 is TGTGCCAGCAGTTACTCGAGGAAATATGACACAGATACGCAGTATTTT.

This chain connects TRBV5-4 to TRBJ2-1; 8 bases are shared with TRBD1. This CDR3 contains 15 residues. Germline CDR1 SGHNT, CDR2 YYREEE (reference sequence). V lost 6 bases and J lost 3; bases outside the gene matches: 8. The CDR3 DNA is TGTGCCAGCATGGTTCAGGGGGCGAACTACAATGAGCAGTTCTTC. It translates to CASMVQGANYNEQFF.

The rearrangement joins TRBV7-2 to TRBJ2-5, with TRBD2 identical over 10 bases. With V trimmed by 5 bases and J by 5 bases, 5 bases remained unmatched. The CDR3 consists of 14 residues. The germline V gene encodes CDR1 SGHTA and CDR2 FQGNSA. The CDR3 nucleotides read TGTGCCAGCAGCCCCAGCGGGAGGGGGGAGACCCAGTACTTC. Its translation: CASSPSGRGETQYF.

The CDR3 sequence: CASSLAGWKQFF. CDR3 coding DNA: TGTGCCAGCAGCTTGGCGGGATGGAAGCAGTTCTTC. The V gene is TRBV7-9, the J gene TRBJ2-1, with D possibly TRBD2 on 6 matching bases. The germline V gene has CDR1 SEHNR and CDR2 FQNEAQ (reference sequence). The CDR3 sequence is 12 residues long. Between the trimmed V and J ends, which lost 3 bases and 11 bases, there was a span of 11 bases.

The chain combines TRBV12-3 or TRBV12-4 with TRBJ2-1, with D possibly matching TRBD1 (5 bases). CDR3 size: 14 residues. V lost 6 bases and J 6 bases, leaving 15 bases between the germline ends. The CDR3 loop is CASSQTAGANEQFF. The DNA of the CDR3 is TGTGCCAGCAGCCAGACAGCCGGTGCCAATGAGCAGTTCTTC.

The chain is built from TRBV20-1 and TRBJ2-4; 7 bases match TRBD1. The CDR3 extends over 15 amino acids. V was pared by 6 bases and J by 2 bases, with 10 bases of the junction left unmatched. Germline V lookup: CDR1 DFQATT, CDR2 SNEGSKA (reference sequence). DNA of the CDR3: TGCAGTGCCCGAAGACAGGGTGGAACCAAAAACATTCAGTACTTC. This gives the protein CSARRQGGTKNIQYF.

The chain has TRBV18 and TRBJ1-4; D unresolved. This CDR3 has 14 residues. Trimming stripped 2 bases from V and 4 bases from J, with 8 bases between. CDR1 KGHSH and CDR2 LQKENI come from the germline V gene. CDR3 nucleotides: TGTGCCAGCTCACCAAGGAAGGGTAATGAAAAACTGTTTTTT. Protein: CASSPRKGNEKLFF.